Listed below are T cell receptor beta chains from one sample, sequenced in a study of blood T cell repertoires in COVID-19. TCRdb's copy holds only in-frame clones and misses some; the assay was immunoSEQ multiplex PCR. Of about 110,000 clones listed, more than 70% are singletons. The specimen was peripheral blood. Every receptor here comes from a human donor in a cohort sampled during active COVID-19. The conserved cysteine and the conserved F or W are not part of the CDR3 here.

v_gene	j_gene	CDR3aa
TRBV7-8	TRBJ2-1	ASSLGLAGGEQF
TRBV7-3	TRBJ2-1	ASSNLAGGEQF
TRBV19	TRBJ2-5	ASRGLAGGLD
TRBV28	TRBJ1-4	ASQGNAPTFDTSLF
TRBV28	TRBJ1-4	ASRPQQGRDEKLF
TRBV4-2	TRBJ2-1	ASSLETGDNEQF
TRBV7-2	TRBJ2-7	ASSPGLAESWYEQY
TRBV18	TRBJ2-1	ASSPEHGQFGHEQF
TRBV18	TRBJ1-2	ASSPGSGANYGYT
TRBV28	TRBJ2-4	ASSSRDRGNIQY
TRBV10-3	TRBJ2-7	AISEFDEGQWY
TRBV7-9	TRBJ1-1	ASSSLQGLNTEAF
TRBV25-1	TRBJ2-7	ASSDSWQSYEQY
TRBV11-2	TRBJ2-5	ASSLIGGAETQY
TRBV28	TRBJ2-2	ASSPVTSGNLRTWDTGELF
TRBV6-5	TRBJ2-5	ASSKQGVETQY
TRBV7-2	TRBJ2-3	ASSFTGTSASFQDTQY
TRBV5-1	TRBJ1-2	ASSLNSPNYGYT
TRBV28	TRBJ2-3	ASRTTNPGLAGGEWGTDTQY
TRBV7-2	TRBJ1-5	ASSGTGGAYQPQH
TRBV7-2	TRBJ2-6	ASSLNRGYSGANVLT
TRBV27	TRBJ2-1	ASALGLSSYNEQF
TRBV6-6	TRBJ1-6	ASSYLQGYNSPLH
TRBV18	TRBJ2-1	ASSGGSSYNEQF
TRBV2	TRBJ1-4	ASLQGASATNEKLF
TRBV7-9	TRBJ2-3	ASRTARRNPQY
TRBV3-1/TRBV3-2	TRBJ2-3	ASSQERGTDTQY
TRBV7-8	TRBJ2-7	ASSLAGPRWEQY
TRBV7-9	TRBJ2-3	ASSSRDYYTDTQY
TRBV19	TRBJ2-7	ASSINLGSPYEQY
TRBV7-7	TRBJ2-2	ASSLEIGPWTGATGELF
TRBV28	TRBJ1-5	ALEAGRNQPQH
TRBV30	TRBJ1-2	AWSPPLPSSLYGYT
TRBV27	TRBJ1-4	ASSLRGFGVGEKLF
TRBV11-3	TRBJ2-1	ASSLDRYNEQF
TRBV11-2	TRBJ2-3	ASSRDQWEGPDTQY
TRBV7-7	TRBJ2-5	ASSSTRGGQETQY
TRBV7-9	TRBJ2-2	ASSPRGSTGELF
TRBV7-9	TRBJ2-3	ASVSTDTQY
TRBV19	TRBJ1-3	ASSTNPVGASSGNTIY
TRBV28	TRBJ1-1	ASSIQTHRSEAF
TRBV6-4	TRBJ1-5	ASSAVSGGQPQH
TRBV21-1	TRBJ2-3	ASSSLGRSPDTQY
TRBV27	TRBJ2-3	ASSLNPDPGADTQY
TRBV12-5	TRBJ2-1	ASAKGLAGANNEQF
TRBV9	TRBJ1-1	ASSIGQGEAF
TRBV5-1	TRBJ1-2	ASSLQDRDGYT
TRBV21-1	TRBJ2-1	ASSSRQGEDEQF
TRBV20-1	TRBJ2-5	SASGGAQETQY
TRBV5-8	TRBJ2-7	ASSLAGWPQY
TRBV9	TRBJ1-1	ASSPRIVNTEAF
TRBV6-2/TRBV6-3	TRBJ1-5	ASSSETGALNQPQH
TRBV3-1/TRBV3-2	TRBJ2-3	ASSRLTDTQY
TRBV27	TRBJ2-7	ASSLSDNYEQY
TRBV7-8	TRBJ1-1	ASSFTGVNTEAF
TRBV10-3	TRBJ2-5	AISEMAGRVETQY
TRBV7-7	TRBJ2-1	ASSLELLAADLQF
TRBV5-4	TRBJ2-3	ASSRPGLAGTDTQY
TRBV2	TRBJ2-5	ASRETGVGETQY